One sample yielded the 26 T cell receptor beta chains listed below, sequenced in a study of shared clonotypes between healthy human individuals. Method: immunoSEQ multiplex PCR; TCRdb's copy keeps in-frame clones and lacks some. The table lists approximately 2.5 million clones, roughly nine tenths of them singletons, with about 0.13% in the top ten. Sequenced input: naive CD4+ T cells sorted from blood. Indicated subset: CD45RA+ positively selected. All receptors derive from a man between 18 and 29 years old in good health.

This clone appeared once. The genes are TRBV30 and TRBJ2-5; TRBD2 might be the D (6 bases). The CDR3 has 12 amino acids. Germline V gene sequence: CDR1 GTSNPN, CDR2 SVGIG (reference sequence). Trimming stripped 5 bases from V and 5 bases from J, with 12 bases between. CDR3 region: CAWSGEDETQYF. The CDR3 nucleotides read TGTGCCTGGTCGGGGGAGGATGAGACCCAGTACTTC. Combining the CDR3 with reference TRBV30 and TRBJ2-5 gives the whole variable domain SQTIHQWPATLVQPVGSPLSLECTVEGTSNPNLYWYRQAAGRGLQLLFYSVGIGQISSEVPQNLSASRPQDRQFILSSKKLLLSDSGFYLCAWSGEDETQYFGPGTRLLVL.

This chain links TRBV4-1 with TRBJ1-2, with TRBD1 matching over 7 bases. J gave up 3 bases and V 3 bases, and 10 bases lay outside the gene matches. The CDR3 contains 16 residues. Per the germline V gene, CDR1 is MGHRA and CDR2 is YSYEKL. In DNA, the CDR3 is TGCGCCAGCAGCCACGAGTTTTTCACAGGGGACTATGGCTACACCTTC. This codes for CASSHEFFTGDYGYTF.

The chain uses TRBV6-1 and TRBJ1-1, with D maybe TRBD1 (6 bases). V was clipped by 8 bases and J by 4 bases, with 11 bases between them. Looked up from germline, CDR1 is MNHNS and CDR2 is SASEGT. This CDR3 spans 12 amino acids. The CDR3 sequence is CASLLTGTEAFF. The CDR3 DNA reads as TGTGCCAGCCTTTTGACAGGCACTGAAGCTTTCTTT.

The CDR3 bases are TGTGCCTGGACCGTAGGGGAGTACTATAATTCACCCCTCCACTTT. This encodes CAWTVGEYYNSPLHF. The chain is built from TRBV30 and TRBJ1-6; D possibly corresponds to TRBD1 (5 bases). Per the germline V gene, CDR1 is GTSNPN and CDR2 is SVGIG (reference sequence). V lost 4 bases, J lost 3 bases, and 13 bases lay in between. The CDR3 spans 15 residues.

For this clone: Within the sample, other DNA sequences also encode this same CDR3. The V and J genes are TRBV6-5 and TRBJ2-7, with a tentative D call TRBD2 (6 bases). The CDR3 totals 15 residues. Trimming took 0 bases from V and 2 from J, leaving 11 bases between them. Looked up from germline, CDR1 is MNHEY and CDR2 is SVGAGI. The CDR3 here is CASSYSRGPTYEQYF. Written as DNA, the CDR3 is TGTGCCAGCAGTTACTCGCGGGGTCCAACCTACGAGCAGTACTTC.

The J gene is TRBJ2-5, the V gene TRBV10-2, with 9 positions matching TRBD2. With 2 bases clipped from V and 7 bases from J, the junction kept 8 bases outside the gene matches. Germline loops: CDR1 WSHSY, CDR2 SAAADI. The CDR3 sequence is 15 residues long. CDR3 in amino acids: CASSEERGARGTQYF. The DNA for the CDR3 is TGCGCCAGCAGTGAGGAGCGGGGGGCCCGGGGGACCCAGTACTTC.

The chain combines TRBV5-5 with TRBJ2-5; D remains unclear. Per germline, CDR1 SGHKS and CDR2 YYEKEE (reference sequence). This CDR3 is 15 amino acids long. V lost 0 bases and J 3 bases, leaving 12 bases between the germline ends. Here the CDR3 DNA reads TGTGCCAGCAGCTTGGTGCAGGTCATTGAAGAGACCCAGTACTTC. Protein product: CASSLVQVIEETQYF. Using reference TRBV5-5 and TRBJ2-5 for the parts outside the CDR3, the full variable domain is DAGVTQSPTHLIKTRGQQVTLRCSPISGHKSVSWYQQVLGQGPQFIFQYYEKEERGRGNFPDRFSARQFPNYSSELNVNALLLGDSALYLCASSLVQVIEETQYFGPGTRLLVL.

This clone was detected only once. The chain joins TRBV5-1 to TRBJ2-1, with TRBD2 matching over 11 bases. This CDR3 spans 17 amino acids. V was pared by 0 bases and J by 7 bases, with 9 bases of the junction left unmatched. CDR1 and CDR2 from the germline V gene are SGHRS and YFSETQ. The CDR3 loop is CASSLGTLAGAENEQFF. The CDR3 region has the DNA TGCGCCAGCAGCTTGGGGACACTAGCGGGAGCTGAAAATGAGCAGTTCTTC. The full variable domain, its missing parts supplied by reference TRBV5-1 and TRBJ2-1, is KAGVTQTPRYLIKTRGQQVTLSCSPISGHRSVSWYQQTPGQGLQFLFEYFSETQRNKGNFPGRFSGRQFSNSRSEMNVSTLELGDSALYLCASSLGTLAGAENEQFFGPGTRLTVL.

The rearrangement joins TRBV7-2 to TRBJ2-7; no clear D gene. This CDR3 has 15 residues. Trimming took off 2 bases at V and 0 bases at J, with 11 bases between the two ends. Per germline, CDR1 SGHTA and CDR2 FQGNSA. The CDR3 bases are TGTGCCAGCAGCTTATCGTACGGCAGCTCCTACGAGCAGTACTTC. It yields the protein CASSLSYGSSYEQYF.

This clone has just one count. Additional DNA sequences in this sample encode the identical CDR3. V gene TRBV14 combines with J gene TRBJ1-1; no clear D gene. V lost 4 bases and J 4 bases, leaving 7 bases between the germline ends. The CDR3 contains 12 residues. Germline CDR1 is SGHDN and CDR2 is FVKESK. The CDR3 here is CASSPGGTEAFF. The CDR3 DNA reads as TGTGCCAGCAGCCCCGGAGGCACTGAAGCTTTCTTT.

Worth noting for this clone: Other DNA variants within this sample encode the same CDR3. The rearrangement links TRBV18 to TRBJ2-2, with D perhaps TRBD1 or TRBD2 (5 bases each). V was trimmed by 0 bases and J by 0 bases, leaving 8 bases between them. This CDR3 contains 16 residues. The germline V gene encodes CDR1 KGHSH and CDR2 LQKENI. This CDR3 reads CASSPPQGPNTGELFF. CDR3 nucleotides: TGTGCCAGCTCACCACCGCAGGGACCGAACACCGGGGAGCTGTTTTTT.

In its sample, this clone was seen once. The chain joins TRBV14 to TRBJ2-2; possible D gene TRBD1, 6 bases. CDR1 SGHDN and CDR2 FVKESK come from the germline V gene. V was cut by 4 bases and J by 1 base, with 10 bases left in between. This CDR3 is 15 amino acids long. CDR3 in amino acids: CASSRQAVNTGELFF. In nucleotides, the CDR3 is TGTGCCAGCAGCCGACAGGCTGTGAACACCGGGGAGCTGTTTTTT.

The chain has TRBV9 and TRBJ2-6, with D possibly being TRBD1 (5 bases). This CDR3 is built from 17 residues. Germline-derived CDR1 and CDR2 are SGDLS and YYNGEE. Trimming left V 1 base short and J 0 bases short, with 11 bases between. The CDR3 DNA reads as TGTGCCAGCAGCGTATCCCAGACAGACTCTGGGGCCAACGTCCTGACTTTC. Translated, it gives CASSVSQTDSGANVLTF.

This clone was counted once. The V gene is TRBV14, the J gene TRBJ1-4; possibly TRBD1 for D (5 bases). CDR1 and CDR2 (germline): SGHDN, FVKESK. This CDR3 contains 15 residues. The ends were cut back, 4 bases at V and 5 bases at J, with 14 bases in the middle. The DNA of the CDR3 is TGTGCCAGCAGCCCATGGGGCCAGAAGAATGAAAAACTGTTTTTT. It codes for CASSPWGQKNEKLFF.

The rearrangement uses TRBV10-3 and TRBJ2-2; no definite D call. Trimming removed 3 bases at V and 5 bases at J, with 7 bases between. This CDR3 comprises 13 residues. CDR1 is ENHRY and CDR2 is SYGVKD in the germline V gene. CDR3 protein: CAISDRVTGELFF. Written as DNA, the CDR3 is TGTGCCATCAGTGATCGGGTTACCGGGGAGCTGTTTTTT.

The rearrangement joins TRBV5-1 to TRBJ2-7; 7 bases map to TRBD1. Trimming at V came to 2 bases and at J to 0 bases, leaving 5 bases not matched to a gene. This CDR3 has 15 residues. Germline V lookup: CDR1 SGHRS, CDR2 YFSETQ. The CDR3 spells CASSLPGQSSYEQYF. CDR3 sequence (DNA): TGCGCCAGCAGCTTACCGGGACAGAGCTCCTACGAGCAGTACTTC.

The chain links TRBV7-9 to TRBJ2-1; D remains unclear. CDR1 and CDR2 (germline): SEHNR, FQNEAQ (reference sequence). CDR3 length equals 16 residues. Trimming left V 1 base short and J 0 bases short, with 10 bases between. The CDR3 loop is CASSLDWRSSYNEQFF. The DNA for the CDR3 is TGTGCCAGCAGCTTAGATTGGCGGAGCTCCTACAATGAGCAGTTCTTC.

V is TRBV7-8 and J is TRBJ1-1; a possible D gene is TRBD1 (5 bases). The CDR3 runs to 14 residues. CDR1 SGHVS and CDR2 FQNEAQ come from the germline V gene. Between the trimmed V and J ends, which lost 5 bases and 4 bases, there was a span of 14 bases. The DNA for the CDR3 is TGTGCCAGCAGCCCGAGGAGGGGCGGCACTGAAGCTTTCTTT. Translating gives CASSPRRGGTEAFF.

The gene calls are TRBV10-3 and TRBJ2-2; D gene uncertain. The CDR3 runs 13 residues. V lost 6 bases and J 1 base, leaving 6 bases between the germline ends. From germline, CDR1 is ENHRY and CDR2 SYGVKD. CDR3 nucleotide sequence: TGTGCCATCAGAGTGCTGAACACCGGGGAGCTGTTTTTT. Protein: CAIRVLNTGELFF.

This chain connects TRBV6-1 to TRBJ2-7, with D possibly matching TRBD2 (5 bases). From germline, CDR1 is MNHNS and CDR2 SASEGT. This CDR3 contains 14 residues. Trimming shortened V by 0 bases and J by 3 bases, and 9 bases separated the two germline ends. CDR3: CASSEAGERYEQYF. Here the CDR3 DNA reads TGTGCCAGCAGTGAAGCTGGGGAGCGCTACGAGCAGTACTTC.

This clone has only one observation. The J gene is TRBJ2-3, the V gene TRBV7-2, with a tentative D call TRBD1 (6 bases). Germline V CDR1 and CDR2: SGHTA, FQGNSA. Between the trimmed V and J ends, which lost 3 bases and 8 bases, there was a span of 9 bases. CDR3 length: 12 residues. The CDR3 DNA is TGTGCCAGCAGCTTTATACAGGGTACGCAGTATTTT. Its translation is CASSFIQGTQYF.

The CDR3 coding sequence is TGCGCCAGCAGCCAACTTACGGGGCGGACGAGCTCCTACAATGAGCAGTTCTTC. Translated, it gives CASSQLTGRTSSYNEQFF. This chain links TRBV4-3 with TRBJ2-1; D could derive from TRBD1 or TRBD2 (5 bases each). Looked up from germline, CDR1 is LGHNA and CDR2 is YSLEER. The CDR3 runs to 18 residues. V lost 2 bases and J 0 bases, leaving 17 bases between the germline ends.

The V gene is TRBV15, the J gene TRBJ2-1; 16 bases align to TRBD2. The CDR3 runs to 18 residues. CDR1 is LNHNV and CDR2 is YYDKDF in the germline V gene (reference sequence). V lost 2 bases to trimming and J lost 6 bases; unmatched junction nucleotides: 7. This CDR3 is CATSRLGTSGGVSNEQFF. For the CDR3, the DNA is TGTGCCACCAGCAGACTCGGGACTAGCGGGGGGGTGAGCAATGAGCAGTTCTTC.

CDR3 sequence (DNA): TGTGCCAGCCGACGTAATATAGGGGACTACGAGCAGTACTTC. Translation gives CASRRNIGDYEQYF. This rearrangement joins TRBV11-2 to TRBJ2-7; perhaps TRBD1 as D (5 bases). The germline gives CDR1 SGHAT, CDR2 FQNNGV. The CDR3 loop spans 14 amino acids. V dropped 8 bases and J dropped 3 bases, with 17 bases sitting between them.

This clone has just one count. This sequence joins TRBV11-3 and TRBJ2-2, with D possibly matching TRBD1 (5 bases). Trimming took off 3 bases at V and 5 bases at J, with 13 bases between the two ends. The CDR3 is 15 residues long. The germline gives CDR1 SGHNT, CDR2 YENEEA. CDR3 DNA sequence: TGTGCCAGCAGCTTGACAGAAGTCCCGACCGGGGAGCTGTTTTTT. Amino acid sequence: CASSLTEVPTGELFF.

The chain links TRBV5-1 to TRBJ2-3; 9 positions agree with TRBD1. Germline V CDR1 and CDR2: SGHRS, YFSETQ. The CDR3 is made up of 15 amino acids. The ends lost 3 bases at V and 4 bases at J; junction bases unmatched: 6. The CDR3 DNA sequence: TGCGCCAGCAGCTCGGGACAGGGATTGGCAGATACGCAGTATTTT. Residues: CASSSGQGLADTQYF.